The 3 T cell receptor beta chains presented below share a single source sample, sequenced in a study of blood T cells in healthy people across ages. The use of a sample-barcoded 5' primer and a J-beta primer mix characterized a second PCR of about 6 to 12 cycles. Via MiXCR, TCRdb re-called the 5' RACE reads, giving one row per CDR3 protein. The sample carries 790,000 or so distinct CDR3 sequences, about half recorded once. The sample was blood. The receptors stem from a man at least 80 years old in good health.

The V call is TRBV7-9, the J call TRBJ2-1; D may be TRBD1 (5 bases). Trimming removed 6 bases from V and 3 bases from J, with 15 bases in between. Germline V gives CDR1 SEHNR, CDR2 FQNEAQ (reference sequence). CDR3 length equals 15 residues. CDR3 in DNA: TGTGCCAGCAGTCCAAGGGGCACTGACTACAATGAGCAGTTCTTC. Translation gives CASSPRGTDYNEQFF.

This chain connects TRBV20-1 to TRBJ2-1, with TRBD1 matching over 7 bases. The J call is in doubt because the DNA end fits TRBJ2-7 better. The CDR3 is 14 amino acids. In germline, CDR1 is DFQATT, CDR2 SNEGSKA (reference sequence). The CDR3 bases are TGCAGTGCAGGGGGTGACAGGGCATACAATGAGCAGTACTTC. It codes for CSAGGDRAYNEQYF.

This clonotype was detected only a few times. The chain carries TRBV7-2 and TRBJ1-2, with a tentative D call TRBD1 (5 bases). V shed 4 bases and J shed 0 bases, with 12 bases lying between them. The CDR3 covers 15 residues. CDR1 and CDR2 from the germline V gene are SGHTA and FQGNSA. This CDR3 is CASSSGGKTNYGYTF. The CDR3 coding sequence is TGTGCCAGCAGCTCGGGGGGAAAAACTAACTATGGCTACACCTTC.